These 26 T cell receptor beta chains were all obtained from the same sample, sequenced in a study of T cells after yellow fever vaccination. TCRdb recomputed calls from the 5' RACE reads with MiXCR, one row per CDR3 protein. The profile shows 450,000 to 650,000 distinct CDR3 sequences, about a fifth of them singletons. Sequenced material: PBMCs, taken about 21 days after the first yellow fever vaccination. The source of these receptors is a man younger than 35 who received the YFV17D yellow fever vaccine.

This clonotype was counted between two and nine times. CDR3 in amino acids: CASSLPRGGYTF. For the CDR3, the DNA is TGTGCCAGCAGTTTGCCCCGCGGGGGCTACACCTTC. V usage is TRBV12-3 or TRBV12-4 and J usage is TRBJ1-2; D is unresolved. Deletions cut 3 bases from V and 8 bases from J, with 10 bases between. The CDR3 sequence is 12 residues long.

The table lists this clonotype with a few counts. This chain links TRBV6-5 with TRBJ2-7, with 8 bases lining up with TRBD2. The V gene's germline CDR1 is MNHEY and CDR2 SVGAGI. V lost 0 bases and J lost 3; bases outside the gene matches: 10. The CDR3 runs to 17 residues. The CDR3 DNA sequence: TGTGCCAGCAGTTACTCGCCCTCGGGACTAGTTCACTACGAGCAGTACTTC. Translating gives CASSYSPSGLVHYEQYF.

The J gene is TRBJ2-7, the V gene TRBV29-1, with 9 bases fitting TRBD1. This CDR3 comprises 12 residues. Germline CDR1 is SQVTM and CDR2 is ANQGSEA. With V trimmed by 7 bases and J by 4 bases, 5 bases remained unmatched. The CDR3 is CSAGQGKYEQYF. DNA of the CDR3: TGCAGCGCTGGACAGGGGAAATACGAGCAGTACTTC.

The chain uses TRBV9 and TRBJ1-2, with TRBD1 identical over 9 bases. Unmatched junction bases numbered 2, after V lost 3 bases and J lost 8 bases. Looked up from germline, CDR1 is SGDLS and CDR2 is YYNGEE. The CDR3 sequence is 12 residues long. The CDR3 DNA reads TGTGCCAGCAGCGGGACAGGGGAAGGCTACACCTTC. This gives the protein CASSGTGEGYTF.

This clonotype has a handful of counts. This chain joins TRBV7-8 and TRBJ2-3, with a possible D match to TRBD1 (6 bases). Germline V gene data show CDR1 as SGHVS and CDR2 as FQNEAQ. Trimming took 2 bases from V and 4 from J, leaving 13 bases between them. The CDR3 spans 15 residues. The CDR3 region is CASSLSFRGADTQYF. The DNA for the CDR3 is TGTGCCAGCAGCTTATCATTCAGGGGAGCAGATACGCAGTATTTT.

The V call is TRBV3-1, the J call TRBJ2-2; D remains ambiguous. This CDR3 spans 17 amino acids. Germline V gives CDR1 LGHDT, CDR2 YNNKEL (reference sequence). V shed 0 bases and J shed 1 base, with 12 bases lying between them. The CDR3 bases are TGTGCCAGCAGCCAAGATCCCCCAGGCGAGAACACCGGGGAGCTGTTTTTT. It translates to CASSQDPPGENTGELFF.

In its sample, this clonotype was seen many times. V gene TRBV25-1 combines with J gene TRBJ2-5, with no clear D. The CDR3 totals 10 residues. The germline V and J ends were trimmed by 8 bases and 2 bases, with 3 bases remaining between them. CDR1 MGHDK and CDR2 SYGVNS come from the germline V gene. The CDR3 region has the DNA TGTGCCAGCGGGCAAGAGACCCAGTACTTC. Its protein product is CASGQETQYF.

The V gene is TRBV6-1, the J gene TRBJ1-1, with TRBD1 identical over 7 bases. Germline-derived CDR1 and CDR2 are MNHNS and SASEGT. The ends lost 4 bases at V and 6 bases at J; junction bases unmatched: 11. The CDR3 is made up of 15 amino acids. The DNA of the CDR3 is TGTGCCAGCAGTGCACACCGGGACAGACCCCCTGAAGCTTTCTTT. This translates into CASSAHRDRPPEAFF.

This clonotype was seen a handful of times. V gene TRBV18 combines with J gene TRBJ2-5, with D possibly TRBD1 on 5 matching bases. The germline gives CDR1 KGHSH, CDR2 LQKENI. Trimming shortened V by 6 bases and J by 4 bases, and 12 bases separated the two germline ends. There are 13 residues in the CDR3. CDR3 DNA sequence: TGTGCCAGCTCCCCTGACAGAACAGAGACCCAGTACTTC. It translates to CASSPDRTETQYF.

V is TRBV5-5 and J is TRBJ1-2; D is unresolved. The germline V gene has CDR1 SGHKS and CDR2 YYEKEE (reference sequence). Trimming cost V 0 bases and J 2 bases, with 14 bases left between them. The CDR3 has 16 residues. As DNA, the CDR3 is TGTGCCAGCAGCTTGGCCCGTGTGACTAAGAACTATGGCTACACCTTC. Its protein product is CASSLARVTKNYGYTF.

In this sample, this clonotype turned up a few times. The V and J genes are TRBV29-1 and TRBJ2-7; D is perhaps TRBD1 or TRBD2 (5 bases each). V lost 7 bases to trimming and J lost 0 bases, with 16 bases between them. The germline CDR1 and CDR2 sequences are SQVTM and ANQGSEA. The CDR3 is 14 amino acids. CDR3 residues: CSASGTASSYEQYF. CDR3 DNA: TGCAGCGCCTCCGGGACGGCGAGCTCCTACGAGCAGTACTTC.

This clonotype was picked up a small number of times. This chain uses TRBV5-1 with TRBJ1-1; TRBD1 aligns across 7 bases. Germline CDR1 is SGHRS and CDR2 is YFSETQ. Unmatched junction bases numbered 4, after V lost 3 bases and J lost 2 bases. This CDR3 spans 14 amino acids. CDR3: CASSSGTANTEAFF. CDR3 sequence (DNA): TGCGCCAGCAGCTCCGGGACAGCTAACACTGAAGCTTTCTTT.

This clonotype was picked up a small number of times. The CDR3 DNA reads TGTGCCACCAGCAGAGTCCTAGGCATGAACACTGAAGCTTTCTTT. Translating gives CATSRVLGMNTEAFF. This rearrangement joins TRBV15 to TRBJ1-1, with D uncertain. V was trimmed by 1 base and J by 0 bases, leaving 9 bases between them. CDR1 and CDR2 from the germline V gene are LNHNV and YYDKDF (reference sequence). This CDR3 has 15 residues.

The chain uses TRBV6-1 and TRBJ1-1; 11 bases are a match to TRBD1. CDR1 and CDR2 (germline): MNHNS, SASEGT. Trimming removed 5 bases from V and 7 bases from J; junction bases left unmatched: 6. This CDR3 is 14 amino acids long. CDR3 in DNA: TGTGCCAGCAGTCGGACAGGGGGCACCCATGAAGCTTTCTTT. This codes for CASSRTGGTHEAFF.

This clonotype occurred a few times. The V call is TRBV7-9, the J call TRBJ1-4; TRBD1 is a possible D gene (5 bases). The ends were cut back, 6 bases at V and 3 bases at J, with 11 bases in the middle. This CDR3 has 14 residues. The germline V gene encodes CDR1 SEHNR and CDR2 FQNEAQ (reference sequence). The CDR3 DNA sequence: TGTGCCAGCAGTTTGGCAGGGTCTAATGAAAAACTGTTTTTT. It is translated as CASSLAGSNEKLFF.

This sequence joins TRBV12-5 and TRBJ2-2; 10 nucleotides agree with TRBD2. The CDR3 totals 17 residues. Germline V gene lookup returns CDR1 LGHNT and CDR2 FRNRAP. Trimming cost V 0 bases and J 5 bases; bases outside gene matches: 6. The DNA of the CDR3 is TGTGCTAGTGGTTTGGTACCCCTAGCGGGGGTTACCGGGGAGCTGTTTTTT. Protein product: CASGLVPLAGVTGELFF.

This clonotype was observed a few times. The V and J genes are TRBV20-1 and TRBJ1-2, with D unresolved. V was shortened by 5 bases and J by 5 bases, with 9 bases between the two germline ends. This CDR3 is built from 11 residues. The germline V gene encodes CDR1 DFQATT and CDR2 SNEGSKA (reference sequence). The CDR3 coding sequence is TGCAGTGCTGAGTGGGGTTATGGCTACACCTTC. Translating gives CSAEWGYGYTF.

This clonotype showed up just a few times. The chain recombines TRBV7-2 with TRBJ1-1, with D perhaps matching TRBD1 (5 bases). Germline V lookup: CDR1 SGHTA, CDR2 FQGNSA. V was shortened by 1 base and J by 4 bases, with 13 bases between the two germline ends. The CDR3 is 15 residues long. This chain's CDR3 is CASSLVAARGTEAFF. For the CDR3, the DNA is TGTGCCAGCAGCTTAGTGGCGGCGAGGGGCACTGAAGCTTTCTTT.

The sample holds many counts of this clonotype. The CDR3 nucleotides read TGTGCCAGCAGTTTCGCAGGGAGCAATCAGCCCCAGCATTTT. It codes for CASSFAGSNQPQHF. The rearrangement joins TRBV6-5 to TRBJ1-5, with a weak D call TRBD1 (5 bases). The CDR3 is 14 residues long. V was clipped by 4 bases and J by 1 base, with 8 bases between them. The germline V gene encodes CDR1 MNHEY and CDR2 SVGAGI.

This clonotype has only a few counts. This chain links TRBV11-2 with TRBJ2-5; no reliable D call. The V gene's germline CDR1 is SGHAT and CDR2 FQNNGV. Trimming shortened V by 2 bases and J by 0 bases, and 13 bases separated the two germline ends. The CDR3 loop spans 16 amino acids. CDR3 amino acids: CASSLSPLVYQETQYF. DNA for the CDR3: TGTGCCAGCAGCTTATCCCCCCTGGTGTACCAAGAGACCCAGTACTTC.

The table lists this clonotype with a few counts. The chain is built from TRBV12-3 or TRBV12-4 and TRBJ1-6; no firm D call. CDR3 size: 14 residues. V was cut by 5 bases and J by 9 bases, with 14 bases left in between. The DNA for the CDR3 is TGTGCCAGCAGTACTCGGACCGGGGTTTCACCCCTCCACTTT. Translation: CASSTRTGVSPLHF.

This chain uses TRBV5-1 with TRBJ2-7; 9 bases match TRBD1. V lost 3 bases and J lost 4; bases outside the gene matches: 5. The CDR3 extends over 14 amino acids. Germline CDR1 SGHRS, CDR2 YFSETQ. In DNA form, the CDR3 reads TGCGCCAGCAGCTCCGGGGGACAGGGTTACGAGCAGTACGTC. Protein: CASSSGGQGYEQYV.

This clonotype was detected only a few times. J is TRBJ2-3 and V is TRBV12-3 or TRBV12-4; weak D call: TRBD2 (6 bases). The CDR3 is 15 residues long. Trimming removed 2 bases from V and 2 bases from J, with 11 bases in between. In nucleotides, the CDR3 is TGTGCCAGCAGTTTAAGGGCGGGGTTCACAGATACGCAGTATTTT. Translated: CASSLRAGFTDTQYF.

The genes are TRBV6-5 and TRBJ2-5; either TRBD1 or TRBD2 may fit D (7 bases each). The V gene lost 0 bases and the J gene lost 5 bases, with 13 bases spanning the gap. Germline V lookup: CDR1 MNHEY, CDR2 SVGAGI. The CDR3 is 15 residues long. CDR3 residues: CASSYSAGGGETQYF. Here the CDR3 DNA reads TGTGCCAGCAGTTACTCTGCAGGGGGGGGGGAGACCCAGTACTTC.

V usage is TRBV27 and J usage is TRBJ1-6; D unclear. Looked up from germline, CDR1 is MNHEY and CDR2 is SMNVEV (reference sequence). This CDR3 has 15 residues. The V end was cut by 3 bases, the J end by 7 bases, with 13 bases between. This chain's CDR3 is CASSFREASNSPLHF. CDR3 nucleotide sequence: TGTGCCAGCAGTTTCCGGGAAGCATCAAATTCACCCCTCCACTTT.

This sequence joins TRBV7-9 and TRBJ1-4, with D uncertain. This CDR3 has 17 amino acids. Germline V lookup: CDR1 SEHNR, CDR2 FQNEAQ (reference sequence). V lost 5 bases to trimming and J lost 0 bases, with 16 bases between them. CDR3 protein: CASSQLGWSATNEKLFF. DNA for the CDR3: TGTGCCAGCAGCCAACTTGGGTGGTCGGCAACTAATGAAAAACTGTTTTTT.